The 18 T cell receptor beta chains below come from one sample, sequenced in a study of T cell changes during pregnancy in multiple sclerosis. Data came from immunoSEQ multiplex PCR; TCRdb stores just in-frame clones and leaves some out. The sample records about 100,000 clones, approximately 90% being singletons. The source material was peripheral blood, sampled after pregnancy. These receptors originate from a female donor with multiple sclerosis, enrolled in a pregnancy study.

This chain uses TRBV15 with TRBJ1-1; TRBD1 matches at 8 bases. This CDR3 has 14 amino acids. Trimming at V came to 1 base and at J to 5 bases, leaving 3 bases not matched to a gene. Germline CDR1 is LNHNV and CDR2 is YYDKDF (reference sequence). CDR3 DNA sequence: TGTGCCACCAGCAGAGGGACAGGGAGAACTGAAGCTTTCTTT. It is translated as CATSRGTGRTEAFF.

This chain connects TRBV6-6 to TRBJ2-7, with D tentatively TRBD2 (6 bases). The V and J ends lost 2 bases and 6 bases respectively, with 8 bases between them. The CDR3 contains 12 residues. Germline V gene data show CDR1 as MNHNY and CDR2 as SVGAGI (reference sequence). The CDR3 DNA follows: TGTGCCAGCAGTTACGGGGGAGGCGAGCAGTACTTC. Translating gives CASSYGGGEQYF.

A single count supports this clone. The chain couples TRBV19 to TRBJ1-1, with D unclear. CDR3 size: 15 residues. Germline V gene sequence: CDR1 LNHDA, CDR2 SQIVND (reference sequence). Trimming removed 1 base at V and 2 bases at J, with 11 bases between. CDR3 nucleotides: TGTGCCAGTAGTATAGTGAGGCGGGTCAACACTGAAGCTTTCTTT. This sequence encodes CASSIVRRVNTEAFF. The full variable domain, in which reference TRBV19 and TRBJ1-1 provide the parts outside the CDR3, is DGGITQSPKYLFRKEGQNVTLSCEQNLNHDAMYWYRQDPGQGLRLIYYSQIVNDFQKGDIAEGYSVSREKKESFPLTVTSAQKNPTAFYLCASSIVRRVNTEAFFGQGTRLTVV.

The chain combines TRBV21-1 with TRBJ2-7; TRBD1 is the table's D call and was not checked against the DNA. TRBV21-1 is a known pseudogene. The CDR3 consists of 13 residues. The CDR3 region is CASIRKSIDEQYF. In nucleotides, the CDR3 is TGTGCCAGCATCAGGAAGTCGATAGACGAGCAGTACTTC.

With respect to this clone: The same CDR3 arises from other DNA sequences in this sample as well. The chain's CDR3 is CASSLGQGYGYTF. CDR3 coding DNA: TGTGCCAGCAGTTTGGGACAGGGCTATGGCTACACCTTC. The V call is TRBV27, the J call TRBJ1-2; 9 positions agree with TRBD1. The CDR3 totals 13 residues. The trim removed 3 bases at V and 4 bases at J, leaving 0 bases unmatched. Germline-derived CDR1 and CDR2 are MNHEY and SMNVEV (reference sequence).

J is TRBJ1-1 and V is TRBV13; D not certain. Trimming took 5 bases from V and 0 from J, leaving 19 bases between them. In germline, CDR1 is PRHDT, CDR2 FYEKMQ (reference sequence). This CDR3 region has 17 residues. As DNA, the CDR3 is TGTGCCAGCAGCCGGCGGCGGGGTTCACCCATGAACACTGAAGCTTTCTTT. It yields the protein CASSRRRGSPMNTEAFF.

The chain links TRBV19 to TRBJ2-1, with 7 bases aligning to TRBD1. J gave up 2 bases and V 2 bases, and 3 bases lay outside the gene matches. Germline V gene sequence: CDR1 LNHDA, CDR2 SQIVND (reference sequence). The CDR3 is 15 amino acids. The CDR3 spells CASSITGQPYNEQFF. In DNA form, the CDR3 reads TGTGCCAGTAGTATAACGGGACAGCCCTACAATGAGCAGTTCTTC. The full variable domain, in which reference TRBV19 and TRBJ2-1 provide the parts outside the CDR3, is DGGITQSPKYLFRKEGQNVTLSCEQNLNHDAMYWYRQDPGQGLRLIYYSQIVNDFQKGDIAEGYSVSREKKESFPLTVTSAQKNPTAFYLCASSITGQPYNEQFFGPGTRLTVL.

The genes are TRBV11-3 and TRBJ2-3; D is possibly TRBD2 (5 bases). The CDR3 has 13 residues. V shed 5 bases and J shed 4 bases, with 10 bases lying between them. CDR1 is SGHNT, CDR2 YENEEA, per germline. This CDR3 reads CASSGLRADTQYF. The CDR3 DNA sequence: TGTGCCAGCAGCGGACTGCGGGCAGATACGCAGTATTTT.

V usage is TRBV7-3 and J usage is TRBJ2-1, with 11 bases lining up with TRBD2. The CDR3 covers 15 residues. With 5 bases clipped from V and 4 bases from J, the junction kept 4 bases outside the gene matches. Germline CDR1 reads SGHTA; CDR2 reads FQGTGA. CDR3 sequence (DNA): TGTGCCAGCAGCCATAGCGGGGGGGTGTACAATGAGCAGTTCTTC. This translates into CASSHSGGVYNEQFF.

The gene calls are TRBV10-3 and TRBJ1-2; D remains ambiguous. V dropped 3 bases and J dropped 3 bases, with 14 bases sitting between them. CDR1 and CDR2 from the germline V gene are ENHRY and SYGVKD. The CDR3 covers 15 residues. The CDR3 reads CAISDVGNTDYGYTF. CDR3 bases: TGTGCCATCAGTGATGTGGGCAACACGGACTATGGCTACACCTTC.

The J gene is TRBJ2-4, the V gene TRBV4-2, with D perhaps TRBD1 (7 bases). This CDR3 is 15 amino acids long. The germline CDR1 and CDR2 sequences are LGHNA and YNFKEQ. V lost 3 bases and J 4 bases, leaving 13 bases between the germline ends. The CDR3 region is CASSQAQGTKNIQYF. The CDR3 nucleotides are TGTGCCAGCAGCCAGGCACAGGGGACTAAAAACATTCAGTACTTC.

The chain combines TRBV5-1 with TRBJ2-1, with TRBD1 matching 9 bases. Germline CDR1 SGHRS, CDR2 YFSETQ. V lost 1 base and J lost 9; bases outside the gene matches: 5. The CDR3 loop spans 14 amino acids. CDR3 region: CASSLRTGVPEQFF. As DNA, the CDR3 is TGCGCCAGCAGCTTGAGGACAGGGGTTCCTGAGCAGTTCTTC.

This clone occurred once. The CDR3 spells CASSLDFGRPTGELFF. The CDR3 DNA sequence: TGTGCCAGCAGCTTGGACTTTGGCAGGCCTACCGGGGAGCTGTTTTTT. V and J are TRBV5-6 and TRBJ2-2; D is unresolved. Deletions cut 0 bases from V and 5 bases from J, with 14 bases between. The CDR3 is 16 residues long. CDR1 is SGHDT, CDR2 YYEEEE, per germline. The full variable domain, with the rest looked up from reference TRBV5-6 and TRBJ2-2, is DAGVTQSPTHLIKTRGQQVTLRCSPKSGHDTVSWYQQALGQGPQFIFQYYEEEERQRGNFPDRFSGHQFPNYSSELNVNALLLGDSALYLCASSLDFGRPTGELFFGEGSRLTVL.

This sequence joins TRBV19 and TRBJ2-1; TRBD2 is a possible D gene (7 bases). The V gene's germline CDR1 is LNHDA and CDR2 SQIVND (reference sequence). This CDR3 is built from 14 residues. V shed 10 bases and J shed 3 bases, with 16 bases lying between them. The CDR3 nucleotides are TGTGCCACGATCGGGGGGCAGGTCTACAATGAGCAGTTCTTC. As protein: CATIGGQVYNEQFF.

The genes are TRBV28 and TRBJ2-6; D gene ambiguous. The CDR3 loop spans 9 amino acids. In germline, CDR1 is MDHEN, CDR2 SYDVKM. Trimming cost V 11 bases and J 9 bases, with 5 bases left between them. The CDR3 protein is CAPDNVLTF. In DNA form, the CDR3 reads TGTGCCCCAGACAACGTCCTGACTTTC.

The genes are TRBV5-6 and TRBJ1-1; D remains unclear. Trimming pared 0 bases from V and 3 bases from J, leaving 3 bases between. The CDR3 loop spans 12 amino acids. In germline, CDR1 is SGHDT, CDR2 YYEEEE. The CDR3 spells CASSLGDTEAFF. CDR3 in DNA: TGTGCCAGCAGCTTGGGCGACACTGAAGCTTTCTTT.

This rearrangement joins TRBV18 to TRBJ1-1, with TRBD1 matching 8 bases. CDR1 KGHSH and CDR2 LQKENI come from the germline V gene. The CDR3 has 18 residues. V was clipped by 5 bases and J by 7 bases; unmatched bases: 21. The CDR3 DNA reads TGTGCCAGCTCAACTCCTGACAGGGGCTTTTTAGGAGGCCATGAAGCTTTCTTT. Its protein product is CASSTPDRGFLGGHEAFF.

The rearrangement joins TRBV19 to TRBJ2-7, with D possibly being TRBD1 (5 bases). V lost 11 bases, J lost 4 bases, and 15 bases lay in between. CDR1 and CDR2 (germline): LNHDA, SQIVND (reference sequence). This CDR3 region has 12 residues. CDR3 bases: TGTGCCGGAAAAGACAGTACGTACGAGCAGTACTTC. It translates to CAGKDSTYEQYF.